The T cell receptor beta chain described here comes from a study of T cells in women clearing cervical HPV infection. Across the whole study: Donors had HPV16-related CIN3 or worse; 2 had invasive cancer. Controls gave blood once infection was undetectable; cases at lesion identification. Findings of the study overall: CIN3+ cases had significantly higher TCR repertoire richness than controls, but evenness did not differ. It is unknown whether associations predate infection; no effector/memory or HPV-specific sorting.

Germline V CDR1 and CDR2: DFQATT, SNEGSKA (reference sequence). The CDR3 loop spans 15 amino acids. With 2 bases removed from V and 0 bases from J, the gap between germline ends came to 8 bases. Assay used: immunoSEQ multiplex PCR; TCRdb lists only in-frame clones, some missing. In all, the sample yields approximately 44,000 clones. For this clone: Its antigen is as yet unknown. The sequenced fragment ends 3 residues before the CDR3 boundary, so the rest is inferred from the germline J gene.

V usage is TRBV20-1 and J usage is TRBJ2-6; D is possibly TRBD1 (5 bases). The receptor was derived from a woman between 18 and 75 years old with a cervical HPV16 infection that either progressed to CIN3+ or cleared (not recorded which). Sequenced material: blood buffy coat. The CDR3 protein is CSARLDTSGANVLTF. The sequenced CDR3 bases are TGCAGTGCTAGACTGGACACCTCTGGGGCCAACGTC.